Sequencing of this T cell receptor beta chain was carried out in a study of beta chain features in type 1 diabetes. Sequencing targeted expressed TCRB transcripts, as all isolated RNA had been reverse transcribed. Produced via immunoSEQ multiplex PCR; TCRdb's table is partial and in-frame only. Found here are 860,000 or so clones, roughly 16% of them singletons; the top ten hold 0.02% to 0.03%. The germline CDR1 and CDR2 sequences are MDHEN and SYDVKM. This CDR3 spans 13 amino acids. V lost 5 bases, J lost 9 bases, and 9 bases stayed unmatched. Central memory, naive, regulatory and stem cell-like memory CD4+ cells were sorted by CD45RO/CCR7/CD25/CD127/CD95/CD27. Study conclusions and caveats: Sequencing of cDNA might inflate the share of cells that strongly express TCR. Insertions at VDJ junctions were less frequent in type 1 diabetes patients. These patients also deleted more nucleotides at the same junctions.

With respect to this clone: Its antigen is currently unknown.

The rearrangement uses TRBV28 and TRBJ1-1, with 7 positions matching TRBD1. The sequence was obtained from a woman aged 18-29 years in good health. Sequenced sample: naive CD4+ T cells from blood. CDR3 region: CASSPHSGQKAFF. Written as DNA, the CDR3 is TGTGCCAGCAGTCCCCATTCGGGACAGAAAGCTTTCTTT.